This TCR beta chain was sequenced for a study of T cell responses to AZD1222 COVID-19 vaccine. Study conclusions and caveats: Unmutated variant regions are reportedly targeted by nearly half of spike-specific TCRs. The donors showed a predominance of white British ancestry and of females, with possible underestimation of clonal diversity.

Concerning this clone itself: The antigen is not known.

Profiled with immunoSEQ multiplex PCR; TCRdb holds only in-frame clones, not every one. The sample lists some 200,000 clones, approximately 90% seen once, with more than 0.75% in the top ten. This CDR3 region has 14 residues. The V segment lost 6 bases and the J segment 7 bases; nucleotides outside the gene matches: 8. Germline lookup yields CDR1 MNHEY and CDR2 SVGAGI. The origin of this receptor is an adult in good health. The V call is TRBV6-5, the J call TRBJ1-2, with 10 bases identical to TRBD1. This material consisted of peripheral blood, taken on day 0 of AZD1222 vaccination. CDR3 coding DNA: TGTGCCAGCAGACCCCCGGGACAGGGGCTTGGCTACACCTTC. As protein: CASRPPGQGLGYTF.